Listed below are T cell receptor beta chains from one sample, sequenced in a study of cytomegalovirus exposure and HLA in healthy donors. The method was immunoSEQ multiplex PCR; TCRdb's version includes in-frame clones alone and lacks a portion of them. The sample consists of under 200,000 clones, about 63% of them appearing once. Source material: PBMCs. All receptors derive from a woman aged 40 to 50 in good health and CMV-seropositive. Both conserved end residues are trimmed from each CDR3. The order of the fields is J gene, V gene, CDR3 protein.

TRBJ2-3	TRBV6-1	ASSEAGYSPDTQY
TRBJ1-5	TRBV6-7	ASSQTGIDQPQH
TRBJ2-1	TRBV27	ASSWGHRSYNEQF
TRBJ1-2	TRBV19	ASSRTGTAYGYT
TRBJ1-1	TRBV7-8	ASSLGLADTEAF
TRBJ2-1	TRBV18	ASSPAGAPRDEQF
TRBJ2-7	TRBV21-1	ASTRIGQAYEQY
TRBJ1-4	TRBV5-5	ASSLVVRVNEKLF
TRBJ2-7	TRBV6-4	ASLSRSYEQY
TRBJ2-1	TRBV10-3	AISDRGTSGKYNEQF
TRBJ2-1	TRBV6-1	ASRGLVRYNEQF
TRBJ2-1	TRBV6-4	ASSESPGTGGNEQF
TRBJ2-3	TRBV7-2	ASKAPGSLDTQY
TRBJ1-1	TRBV7-2	ASSFPGGGVNTEAF
TRBJ2-1	TRBV2	ASSRTSGRLNEQF
TRBJ2-3	TRBV10-3	AIRAGARDTQY
TRBJ1-5	TRBV28	ASSPLTGREPQH
TRBJ2-7	TRBV7-2	ASSLGRGGYEQY
TRBJ2-3	TRBV13	ASSLDGTSSDTQY
TRBJ2-5	TRBV6-7	ATGQEETQY
TRBJ2-1	TRBV7-2	ASSLMTSGYNEQF
-	TRBV7-2	ASSPSGLTYEQY
TRBJ1-2	TRBV9	ASSTGNGPHGYT
TRBJ1-2	TRBV4-3	ASSQAFTSREGYP
TRBJ1-6	TRBV14	ASSLTGNSPLH
TRBJ2-6	TRBV19	ASSIETSSGANVLT
TRBJ2-7	TRBV10-3	AISGGTSGFYEQY
TRBJ2-3	TRBV19	ASSSRTGIGADTQY
TRBJ1-5	TRBV4-1	ASSPGTGSNQPQN